The rows below give T cell receptor beta chains drawn from one sample of a study of blood T cell repertoires in COVID-19. TCRdb keeps only in-frame clones here, not all; method: immunoSEQ multiplex PCR. This table holds 200,000 to 300,000 clones, almost 85% found once. The specimen was peripheral blood. These receptors all come from a man aged 50-59 years with acute or convalescent COVID-19. The CDR3 runs from the conserved cysteine through the conserved F or W. Each record gives: CDR3 protein, CDR3 DNA, V gene, J gene, D gene, clone size. A D gene is named only where the DNA matches it firmly. Expanded clones are given a class, and other clones once, few, many or no size at all.

CDR3aa: CAWNRDRGSLHF; CDR3nt: TGTGCCTGGAACCGGGACAGGGGATCACTCCACTTT; v_gene: TRBV30; j_gene: TRBJ1-6; d_gene: TRBD1; abundance: NA
CDR3aa: CAWERYSTDTQYF; CDR3nt: TGTGCCTGGGAGAGATATAGCACAGATACGCAGTATTTT; v_gene: TRBV30; j_gene: TRBJ2-3; d_gene: NA; abundance: NA
CDR3aa: CASSLAGRAGSPLHF; CDR3nt: TGTGCCAGCAGCTTGGCGGGTAGGGCGGGTTCACCCCTCCACTTT; v_gene: TRBV5-4; j_gene: TRBJ1-6; d_gene: NA; abundance: NA
CDR3aa: CASTRPGQGGNTEAFF; CDR3nt: TGTGCCAGCACTCGCCCCGGACAGGGTGGGAACACTGAAGCTTTCTTT; v_gene: TRBV28; j_gene: TRBJ1-1; d_gene: TRBD1; abundance: NA
CDR3aa: CASSYGQGRQPQHF; CDR3nt: TGTGCCAGCAGTTACGGACAGGGTCGCCAGCCCCAGCATTTT; v_gene: TRBV6-5; j_gene: TRBJ1-5; d_gene: TRBD1; abundance: NA
CDR3aa: CASSFSYGTQKNIQYF; CDR3nt: TGTGCCAGTAGTTTCTCTTACGGGACACAGAAAAACATTCAGTACTTC; v_gene: TRBV19; j_gene: TRBJ2-4; d_gene: NA; abundance: NA
CDR3aa: CASSLNGWNQPQHF; CDR3nt: TGCGCCAGCAGCTTGAACGGGTGGAATCAGCCCCAGCATTTT; v_gene: TRBV5-1; j_gene: TRBJ1-5; d_gene: NA; abundance: once
CDR3aa: CASSPSDRLGTEAFF; CDR3nt: TGTGCCAGCTCACCAAGTGACAGGTTGGGCACTGAAGCTTTCTTT; v_gene: TRBV18; j_gene: TRBJ1-1; d_gene: NA; abundance: NA
CDR3aa: CASLAGGRWEQYF; CDR3nt: TGTGCCAGCCTGGCGGGGGGGCGGTGGGAGCAGTACTTC; v_gene: TRBV11-2; j_gene: TRBJ2-7; d_gene: TRBD2; abundance: NA
CDR3aa: CASRREQGGYTEAFF; CDR3nt: TGTGCCAGCAGACGCGAACAGGGCGGGTACACTGAAGCTTTCTTT; v_gene: TRBV6-5; j_gene: TRBJ1-1; d_gene: NA; abundance: NA
CDR3aa: CASSQVSVSNSPLHF; CDR3nt: TGCGCCAGCAGCCAAGTGAGTGTATCCAATTCACCCCTCCACTTT; v_gene: TRBV4-1; j_gene: TRBJ1-6; d_gene: NA; abundance: NA
CDR3aa: CASSHSTGNGYTF; CDR3nt: TGTGCCAGCAGCCACTCCACCGGGAATGGCTACACCTTC; v_gene: TRBV3-1/TRBV3-2; j_gene: TRBJ1-2; d_gene: NA; abundance: NA
CDR3aa: CASRLTSGGPDTQYF; CDR3nt: TGTGCCAGCAGGCTGACTAGCGGGGGACCAGATACGCAGTATTTT; v_gene: TRBV27; j_gene: TRBJ2-3; d_gene: TRBD2; abundance: NA
CDR3aa: CASREWTDHYNEQFF; CDR3nt: TGTGCCAGCAGGGAGTGGACAGACCATTACAATGAGCAGTTCTTC; v_gene: TRBV27; j_gene: TRBJ2-1; d_gene: NA; abundance: NA
CDR3aa: CASSTSGRRNEQYF; CDR3nt: TGTGCCAGTAGTACTAGCGGGAGAAGAAACGAGCAGTACTTC; v_gene: TRBV19; j_gene: TRBJ2-7; d_gene: TRBD2; abundance: NA
CDR3aa: CASSRGQFFEQYF; CDR3nt: TGTGCCAGCAGCCGGGGACAGTTTTTTGAGCAGTACTTC; v_gene: TRBV5-6; j_gene: TRBJ2-7; d_gene: TRBD1; abundance: NA
CDR3aa: CASSIGDRDEKLFF; CDR3nt: TGTGCCAGTAGTATAGGGGACAGGGATGAAAAACTGTTTTTT; v_gene: TRBV19; j_gene: TRBJ1-4; d_gene: TRBD1; abundance: NA
CDR3aa: CASSFRQGRVNTEAFF; CDR3nt: TGCGCCAGCAGCTTCCGACAGGGGAGGGTGAACACTGAAGCTTTCTTT; v_gene: TRBV5-1; j_gene: TRBJ1-1; d_gene: TRBD1; abundance: NA
CDR3aa: CASSQPASGAYNEQFF; CDR3nt: TGTGCCAGCAGCCAACCCGCTAGCGGGGCCTACAATGAGCAGTTCTTC; v_gene: TRBV3-1/TRBV3-2; j_gene: TRBJ2-1; d_gene: TRBD2; abundance: NA
CDR3aa: CASSLVRENEQFF; CDR3nt: TGTGCCAGCAGCTTAGTTAGGGAGAATGAGCAGTTCTTC; v_gene: TRBV7-8; j_gene: TRBJ2-1; d_gene: NA; abundance: NA
CDR3aa: CASSAYDEQFF; CDR3nt: TGTGCCAGTAGTGCCTACGATGAGCAGTTCTTC; v_gene: TRBV19; j_gene: TRBJ2-1; d_gene: NA; abundance: NA
CDR3aa: CASSPSPSSYNEQFF; CDR3nt: TGTGCCAGCAGCCCGAGCCCGAGCTCCTACAATGAGCAGTTCTTC; v_gene: TRBV9; j_gene: TRBJ2-1; d_gene: NA; abundance: NA
CDR3aa: CASSRTSGIGDEQFF; CDR3nt: TGCGCCAGCAGCCGGACTAGCGGGATAGGGGATGAGCAGTTCTTC; v_gene: TRBV4-1; j_gene: TRBJ2-1; d_gene: TRBD2; abundance: NA
CDR3aa: CASSEIGTGYTGELFF; CDR3nt: TGTGCCAGCAGTGAAATCGGGACAGGGTACACCGGGGAGCTGTTTTTT; v_gene: TRBV2; j_gene: TRBJ2-2; d_gene: TRBD1; abundance: NA
CDR3aa: CASSPGTGGFSGGYTF; CDR3nt: TGCGCCAGCAGCCCCGGGACAGGGGGCTTTTCGGGTGGCTACACCTTC; v_gene: TRBV5-1; j_gene: TRBJ1-2; d_gene: TRBD1; abundance: NA
CDR3aa: CASSLSQTGGGLHNSPLHF; CDR3nt: TGTGCCAGCAGCTTAAGCCAAACAGGGGGCGGACTTCATAATTCACCCCTCCACTTT; v_gene: TRBV11-2; j_gene: TRBJ1-6; d_gene: TRBD1; abundance: NA
CDR3aa: CASSQDPGQGSYNEQFF; CDR3nt: TGCGCCAGCAGCCAAGATCCCGGACAGGGATCCTACAATGAGCAGTTCTTC; v_gene: TRBV4-1; j_gene: TRBJ2-1; d_gene: TRBD1; abundance: NA
CDR3aa: CASSLELAGFPNTGELFF; CDR3nt: TGTGCCAGCAGCTTAGAACTAGCGGGCTTCCCGAACACCGGGGAGCTGTTTTTT; v_gene: TRBV7-6; j_gene: TRBJ2-2; d_gene: TRBD2; abundance: NA
CDR3aa: CASSLVSGNEQYF; CDR3nt: TGTGCCAGCAGTTTAGTAAGTGGCAACGAGCAGTACTTC; v_gene: TRBV12-3/TRBV12-4; j_gene: TRBJ2-7; d_gene: NA; abundance: NA
CDR3aa: CAWGQGTTTDTQYF; CDR3nt: TGTGCCTGGGGACAGGGCACCACCACAGATACGCAGTATTTT; v_gene: TRBV30; j_gene: TRBJ2-3; d_gene: TRBD1; abundance: once
CDR3aa: CASSHVGTSGRNEQFF; CDR3nt: TGTGCCAGCAGCCACGTGGGGACTAGCGGGCGCAATGAGCAGTTCTTC; v_gene: TRBV5-4; j_gene: TRBJ2-1; d_gene: TRBD2; abundance: NA
CDR3aa: CASSLDGVAGELFF; CDR3nt: TGTGCCAGCAGCTTAGACGGGGTGGCCGGGGAGCTGTTTTTT; v_gene: TRBV7-3; j_gene: TRBJ2-2; d_gene: NA; abundance: few
CDR3aa: CASSAQGMNTEAFF; CDR3nt: TGTGCCAGCAGTGCACAGGGTATGAACACTGAAGCTTTCTTT; v_gene: TRBV9; j_gene: TRBJ1-1; d_gene: NA; abundance: NA
CDR3aa: CASSWRGRRGEKLFF; CDR3nt: TGTGCCAGCAGTTGGAGGGGACGTAGGGGTGAAAAACTGTTTTTT; v_gene: TRBV28; j_gene: TRBJ1-4; d_gene: NA; abundance: NA
CDR3aa: CASSSPGSPLHF; CDR3nt: TGTGCCAGCAGCTCCCCCGGTTCACCCCTCCACTTT; v_gene: TRBV11-1; j_gene: TRBJ1-6; d_gene: NA; abundance: NA
CDR3aa: CATRTGQPEAFF; CDR3nt: TGTGCCACTCGGACAGGCCAGCCTGAAGCTTTCTTT; v_gene: TRBV7-9; j_gene: TRBJ1-1; d_gene: TRBD1; abundance: NA
CDR3aa: CASSSPGQLGNEQFF; CDR3nt: TGTGCCAGTAGTTCACCGGGACAGCTAGGCAATGAGCAGTTCTTC; v_gene: TRBV19; j_gene: TRBJ2-1; d_gene: TRBD1; abundance: NA
CDR3aa: CASSFGQANYGYTF; CDR3nt: TGTGCCAGCAGTTTCGGACAGGCTAACTATGGCTACACCTTC; v_gene: TRBV28; j_gene: TRBJ1-2; d_gene: TRBD1; abundance: NA
CDR3aa: CASSPSGRSLSYEQYF; CDR3nt: TGTGCCAGCTCACCAAGCGGGCGGTCCCTCTCCTACGAGCAGTACTTC; v_gene: TRBV18; j_gene: TRBJ2-7; d_gene: NA; abundance: once
CDR3aa: CAITPAVVRAGANVLTF; CDR3nt: TGTGCCATCACCCCCGCAGTGGTACGGGCTGGGGCCAACGTCCTGACTTTC; v_gene: TRBV10-3; j_gene: TRBJ2-6; d_gene: NA; abundance: NA
CDR3aa: CASSTRQGGSGYTF; CDR3nt: TGTGCCAGCAGCACCCGACAGGGGGGTAGTGGCTACACCTTC; v_gene: TRBV7-8; j_gene: TRBJ1-2; d_gene: TRBD1; abundance: NA
CDR3aa: CAIRNDGTGGWTEAFF; CDR3nt: TGTGCCATCAGAAATGATGGGACAGGGGGTTGGACTGAAGCTTTCTTT; v_gene: TRBV10-3; j_gene: TRBJ1-1; d_gene: TRBD1; abundance: few
CDR3aa: CASSQTPNTEAFF; CDR3nt: TGTGCCAGCAGCCAAACACCGAACACTGAAGCTTTCTTT; v_gene: TRBV28; j_gene: TRBJ1-1; d_gene: NA; abundance: NA
CDR3aa: CASGSSRNSGGLQETQYF; CDR3nt: TGTGCTAGTGGTTCCTCCCGGAATAGCGGGGGCCTCCAAGAGACCCAGTACTTC; v_gene: TRBV12-5; j_gene: TRBJ2-5; d_gene: TRBD2; abundance: NA
CDR3aa: CASSIAAWQSNSPLHF; CDR3nt: TGTGCCAGTAGTATAGCTGCTTGGCAGTCTAATTCACCCCTCCACTTT; v_gene: TRBV19; j_gene: TRBJ1-6; d_gene: NA; abundance: NA
CDR3aa: CASSSVSQGPRSLHF; CDR3nt: TGTGCCAGCAGCTCCGTGTCCCAGGGGCCTAGATCCCTCCACTTT; v_gene: TRBV7-9; j_gene: TRBJ1-6; d_gene: NA; abundance: NA
CDR3aa: CASSSMTESGNYGYTF; CDR3nt: TGCGCCAGCAGCTCGATGACAGAGTCCGGGAACTATGGCTACACCTTC; v_gene: TRBV5-1; j_gene: TRBJ1-2; d_gene: NA; abundance: NA
CDR3aa: CASSLTRNTEAFF; CDR3nt: TGTGCCAGCAGCTTAACCAGGAACACTGAAGCTTTCTTT; v_gene: TRBV7-3; j_gene: TRBJ1-1; d_gene: NA; abundance: NA
CDR3aa: CASSHGGRARETQYF; CDR3nt: TGTGCCAGCAGCCATGGCGGGAGGGCCAGGGAGACCCAGTACTTC; v_gene: TRBV14; j_gene: TRBJ2-5; d_gene: TRBD2; abundance: NA
CDR3aa: CASSLGTSGRAEQFF; CDR3nt: TGTGCCAGCAGTCTAGGGACTAGCGGGAGGGCCGAGCAGTTCTTC; v_gene: TRBV28; j_gene: TRBJ2-1; d_gene: TRBD2; abundance: NA
CDR3aa: CASRRPGQGTYEQYF; CDR3nt: TGTGCCAGCAGACGTCCGGGACAGGGAACCTACGAGCAGTACTTC; v_gene: TRBV11-2; j_gene: TRBJ2-7; d_gene: TRBD1; abundance: NA
CDR3aa: CASSLASLSSTEAFF; CDR3nt: TGCGCCAGCAGCTTGGCCTCTCTGAGTAGCACTGAAGCTTTCTTT; v_gene: TRBV5-1; j_gene: TRBJ1-1; d_gene: NA; abundance: few
CDR3aa: CASSVGTGSYNEQFF; CDR3nt: TGTGCCAGCAGCGTCGGGACAGGGTCCTACAATGAGCAGTTCTTC; v_gene: TRBV11-3; j_gene: TRBJ2-1; d_gene: TRBD1; abundance: NA
CDR3aa: CASSYGSMNTEAFF; CDR3nt: TGTGCCAGCAGTTACGGTAGCATGAACACTGAAGCTTTCTTT; v_gene: TRBV6-6; j_gene: TRBJ1-1; d_gene: NA; abundance: NA
CDR3aa: CASSFLSGHTGELFF; CDR3nt: TGTGCCAGCAGCTTTCTGAGTGGGCACACCGGGGAGCTGTTTTTT; v_gene: TRBV6-1; j_gene: TRBJ2-2; d_gene: NA; abundance: once
CDR3aa: CASSPGVAATYEQYF; CDR3nt: TGTGCCAGCAGCCCCGGGGTAGCGGCCACCTACGAGCAGTACTTC; v_gene: TRBV9; j_gene: TRBJ2-7; d_gene: NA; abundance: NA
CDR3aa: CASSRSGRYYNEQFF; CDR3nt: TGTGCCAGCAGCCGTAGCGGGAGATATTACAATGAGCAGTTCTTC; v_gene: TRBV3-1/TRBV3-2; j_gene: TRBJ2-1; d_gene: TRBD2; abundance: NA